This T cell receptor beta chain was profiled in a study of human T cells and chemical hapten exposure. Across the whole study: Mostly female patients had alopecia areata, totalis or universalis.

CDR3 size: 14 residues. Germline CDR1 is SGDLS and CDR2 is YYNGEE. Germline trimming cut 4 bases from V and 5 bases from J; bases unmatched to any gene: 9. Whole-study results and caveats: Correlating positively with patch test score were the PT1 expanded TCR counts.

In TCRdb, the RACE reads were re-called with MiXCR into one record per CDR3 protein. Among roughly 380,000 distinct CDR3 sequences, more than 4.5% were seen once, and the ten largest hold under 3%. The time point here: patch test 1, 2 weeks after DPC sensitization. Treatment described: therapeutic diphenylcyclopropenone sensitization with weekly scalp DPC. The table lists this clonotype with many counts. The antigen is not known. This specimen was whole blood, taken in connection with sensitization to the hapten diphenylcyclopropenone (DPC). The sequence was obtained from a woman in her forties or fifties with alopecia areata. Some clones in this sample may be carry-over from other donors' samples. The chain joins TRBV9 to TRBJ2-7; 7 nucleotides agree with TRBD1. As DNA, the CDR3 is TGTGCCAGCAGCCCCTATGACAGGGCCCACGAGCAGTACTTC. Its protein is CASSPYDRAHEQYF. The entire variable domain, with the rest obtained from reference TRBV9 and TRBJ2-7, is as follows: DSGVTQTPKHLITATGQRVTLRCSPRSGDLSVYWYQQSLDQGLQFLIQYYNGEERAKGNILERFSAQQFPDLHSELNLSSLELGDSALYFCASSPYDRAHEQYFGPGTRLTVT.